This TCR beta chain came from a study of shared clonotypes between healthy human individuals (dated by TCRdb to the early 2020s). For context, the study as a whole: The cohort included three men and a couple of women between 18 and 49 years of age. Per donor, three plates each were used for CD4 naive and CD4 memory, two for CD8 naive, and one for CD8 memory. The study deeply sequenced blood TCR repertoires of five healthy adults to estimate repertoire size and the extent of clonotype sharing between individuals. Different laboratories and diverse techniques were used to prepare libraries and sequence TCR repertoires, to increase sequencing depth and limit assay-specific biases. Between about 0.9 and 9 billion PBMCs per donor were obtained by leukapheresis.

Points the paper makes about the study in general: Rarefaction of sorted-subset datasets indicated incomplete sequencing despite the large sequencing depth. Pairwise subsampling led to the expectation that sequencing depth would affect the degree of clonotype sharing among donors. Estimated clonotype richness was generally larger for naive than for memory subsets. Higher generation probabilities were observed for clonotypes shared by all four sorted-subset donors than for non-shared clonotypes. Because the study included a small number of donors, the genetic and exposure-history diversity represented was limited. Sampling was restricted to blood, and TCR repertoires in tissue are likely to differ from TCR repertoires in blood. When a handful of donors were compared, the shared fraction of clonotypes was 5% to 6.5% for naive CD4, more than 3% for naive CD8, 2% to 2.5% for memory CD4, and 0.4% for memory CD8.

In the case of this clone: The antigen this receptor binds is unknown. Base quality data are lacking; no much larger clone is found one base away.

TCR CDR3 regions were amplified from genomic DNA by multiplex PCR using the deep immunoSEQ assay. Extracted genomic DNA from each cell subset was distributed evenly across all wells of several immunoSEQ 96-well plates, and each plate was treated as a replicate. Each replicate PCR for sorted subsets received about 0.2 ug genomic DNA, equal to tens of thousands of T cell genomes. Purified libraries were measured with a Qubit 3.0 fluorometer, size-checked on a Bioanalyzer 2100, and measured again with the KAPA Library Quantification kit. A separate single-read 150-cycle Illumina NextSeq 550 flow cell was used to sequence each immunoSEQ 96-well plate. For the original study's pipeline: The immunoSEQ output contained only junctional sequences without quality scores, so filtering could not match that applied to full-length reads. Sequences were annotated with PyIR, a Python wrapper for IgBLAST v1.9, and V/J genes and CDR3 were assigned using IMGT germline references. Any read was removed if the V/J assignment was weak (E-value above 1e-6), the CDR3 was missing, or the read contained stop codons, out-of-frame junctions, or ambiguous translated residues. V3J clonotypes were defined as sequences sharing an identical inferred V gene, J gene, and CDR3 amino acid sequence. To compute the percentage overlap between repertoires, the number of shared unique clonotypes was divided by the size of the smaller repertoire. RTK rarefaction, the Chao1 estimator, and Recon v2.1 estimates of unobserved clonotypes were used to assess repertoire richness. For all TCRbeta clonotypes obtained by the gDNA method from a handful of donors, generation probabilities were computed with OLGA. TCRdb carries this immuneACCESS record with in-frame sequences only. Its versions omit some clonotypes, under half of them owing to an unresolved V gene in the studies checked, with the rest unexplained. Clone size and V and J calls were adopted from that table, with D and trimming inferred from the DNA. The sample includes 2 million to 2.5 million clones, with 85% to 95% observed a single time. 0.13% of the sample comes from the top ten.

The junction shows trimming of 6 bases on V and 4 bases on J, plus 19 bases between the germline ends. The germline V gene yields SGDLS for CDR1 and YYNGEE for CDR2. The CDR3 holds 15 amino acids from the cysteine to the phenylalanine. This entry keeps only the CDR3 DNA: 45 bases, framed from base 1. Donors were healthy HIV-negative adults with no recently reported acute infections or vaccinations. Every donor was a Caucasian adult living in Nashville, Tennessee, USA. CD4+ T cells were enriched by magnetic negative selection, after which naive cells were positively selected on CD45RA and the negative fraction was taken as the memory subset. After blood collection by leukapheresis, PBMCs were isolated using Ficoll-Histopaque density gradient centrifugation and then cryopreserved in the vapor phase of liquid nitrogen. Analytical flow cytometry was used to check the purity and quantity of each magnetically sorted T cell population. Genomic DNA was isolated from every sorted fraction and measured by UV absorbance on a Nanodrop 2000c.

The receptor was isolated from a young man in good health. The chain joins TRBV9 to TRBJ1-2, with the D gene not clear enough to name. The sample was naive CD4+ T cells sorted from blood. The cell subset or site label, read with the paper, signifies: CD45RA+ positively selected. CDR3 protein: CASTKEGGNGYGYTF. The DNA sequence is as follows: TGTGCCAGCACCAAAGAGGGAGGGAATGGCTATGGCTACACCTTC.